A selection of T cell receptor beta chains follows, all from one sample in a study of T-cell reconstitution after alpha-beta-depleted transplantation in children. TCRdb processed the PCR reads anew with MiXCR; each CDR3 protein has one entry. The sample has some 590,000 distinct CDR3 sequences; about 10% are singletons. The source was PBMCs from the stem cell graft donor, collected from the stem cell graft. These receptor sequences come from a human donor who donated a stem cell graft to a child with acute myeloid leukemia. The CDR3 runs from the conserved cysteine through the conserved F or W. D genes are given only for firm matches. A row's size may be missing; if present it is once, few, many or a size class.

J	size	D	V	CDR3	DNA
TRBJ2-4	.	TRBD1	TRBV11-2	CASSLSTGGKNIQYF	TGTGCCAGCAGCTTATCTACAGGGGGCAAAAACATTCAGTACTTC
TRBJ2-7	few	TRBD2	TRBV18	CASSPPFPRLAGGPYEQYF	TGTGCCAGCTCACCACCGTTCCCCCGACTAGCGGGAGGGCCTTACGAGCAGTACTTC
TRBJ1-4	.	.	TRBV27	CASSFRGMEKLFF	TGTGCCAGCAGTTTCAGGGGCATGGAAAAACTGTTTTTT
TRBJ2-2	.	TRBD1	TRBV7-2	CASSSRTGGPTGELFF	TGTGCCAGCAGCTCAAGGACAGGAGGTCCCACCGGGGAGCTGTTTTTT
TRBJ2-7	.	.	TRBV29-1	CSVARASYEQYF	TGCAGCGTTGCAAGGGCTTCCTACGAGCAGTACTTC
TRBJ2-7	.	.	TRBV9	CASSPSSSSPYEQYF	TGTGCCAGCAGCCCCAGTTCCTCCAGCCCATACGAGCAGTACTTC
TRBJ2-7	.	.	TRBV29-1	CSVEDWGERAYEQYF	TGCAGCGTTGAAGATTGGGGGGAAAGGGCCTACGAGCAGTACTTC
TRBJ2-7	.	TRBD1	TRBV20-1	CSARAGQIYEQYF	TGCAGTGCTAGAGCGGGACAGATCTACGAGCAGTACTTC
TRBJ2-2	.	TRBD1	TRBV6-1	CASREHRGRTGELFF	TGTGCCAGCAGAGAACACAGGGGGCGGACCGGGGAGCTGTTTTTT
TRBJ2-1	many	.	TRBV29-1	CSRELAAYNEQFF	TGCAGCCGGGAATTAGCGGCCTACAATGAGCAGTTCTTC
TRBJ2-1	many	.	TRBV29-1	CSVAERVTYNEQFF	TGCAGCGTTGCCGAGCGGGTCACCTACAATGAGCAGTTCTTC
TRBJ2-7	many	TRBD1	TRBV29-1	CSVGTGIYEQYF	TGCAGCGTAGGGACAGGCATCTACGAGCAGTACTTC
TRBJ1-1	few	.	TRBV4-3	CASSQEAWNTEAFF	TGCGCCAGCAGCCAAGAGGCCTGGAACACTGAAGCTTTCTTT
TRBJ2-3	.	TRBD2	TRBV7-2	CASRKTSGSTDTQYF	TGTGCCAGCAGGAAAACTAGCGGGAGCACAGATACGCAGTATTTT
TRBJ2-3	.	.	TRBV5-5	CASSLVGGADTQYF	TGTGCCAGCAGCTTAGTTGGTGGGGCCGATACGCAGTATTTT
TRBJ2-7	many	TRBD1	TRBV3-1	CASSEGARSPTEQYF	TGTGCCAGCAGTGAGGGGGCCCGTTCACCTACCGAGCAGTACTTC
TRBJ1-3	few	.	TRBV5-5	CASSLRLPSEGTIYF	TGTGCCAGCAGCTTGAGGCTGCCTTCGGAAGGCACCATATATTTT
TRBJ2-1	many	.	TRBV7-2	CASSLSQYSEQFF	TGTGCCAGCAGCCTAAGTCAGTATAGTGAGCAGTTCTTC
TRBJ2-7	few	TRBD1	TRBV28	CAISIRDRVYEQYF	TGTGCCATCTCGATCCGGGACAGGGTTTACGAGCAGTACTTC
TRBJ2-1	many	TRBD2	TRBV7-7	CASSLAPTSGEQFF	TGTGCTAGCAGCTTAGCGCCTACTAGCGGGGAGCAGTTCTTC
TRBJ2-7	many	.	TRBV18	CASSPPGLSYEQYF	TGTGCCAGCTCACCACCGGGACTTTCTTACGAGCAGTACTTC
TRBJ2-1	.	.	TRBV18	CASSPEPWKNEQFF	TGTGCCAGCTCACCAGAGCCGTGGAAAAATGAGCAGTTCTTC
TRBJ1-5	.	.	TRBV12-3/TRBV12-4	CASSSPGGNQPQHF	TGTGCCAGCAGTTCTCCTGGAGGCAATCAGCCCCAGCATTTT
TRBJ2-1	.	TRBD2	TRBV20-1	CSARVPSGANNEQFF	TGCAGTGCTAGAGTTCCTAGCGGAGCAAACAATGAGCAGTTCTTC
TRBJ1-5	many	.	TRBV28	CASSLVGGNQPQHF	TGTGCCAGCAGTTTAGTGGGGGGCAATCAGCCCCAGCATTTT
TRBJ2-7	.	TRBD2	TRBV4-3	CASSQERAGVWEQYF	TGCGCCAGCAGCCAAGAGCGAGCGGGAGTATGGGAGCAGTACTTC
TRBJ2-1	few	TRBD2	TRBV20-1	CSARGLAGIGEQFF	TGCAGTGCTAGAGGACTAGCGGGAATCGGTGAGCAGTTCTTC
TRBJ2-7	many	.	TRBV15	CATSSGGTSSYEQYF	TGTGCCACCAGCAGCGGAGGTACAAGCTCCTACGAGCAGTACTTC
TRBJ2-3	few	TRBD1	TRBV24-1	CATSPGTVGSDTQYF	TGTGCCACCAGTCCCGGGACAGTGGGTTCGGATACGCAGTATTTT
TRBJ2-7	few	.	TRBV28	CAVGSSSYEQYF	TGTGCCGTAGGGAGTTCCTCCTACGAGCAGTACTTC
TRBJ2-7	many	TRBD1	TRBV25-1	CASSDKGTGEYEQYF	TGTGCCAGCAGCGACAAGGGTACAGGGGAGTACGAGCAGTACTTC
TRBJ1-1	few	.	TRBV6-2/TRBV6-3	CASSHTRGNTEAFF	TGTGCCAGCAGTCATACTCGGGGGAACACTGAAGCTTTCTTT
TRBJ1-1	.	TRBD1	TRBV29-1	CSVEGSQGRQGAEAFF	TGCAGCGTTGAAGGAAGCCAGGGGCGCCAGGGGGCTGAAGCTTTCTTT
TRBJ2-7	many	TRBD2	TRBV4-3	CASSRGLVSYEQYF	TGCGCCAGCAGCCGTGGACTAGTCTCCTACGAGCAGTACTTC
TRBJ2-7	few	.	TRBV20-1	CSATIGLASYEQYF	TGCAGTGCTACCATTGGGCTCGCCAGCTACGAGCAGTACTTC
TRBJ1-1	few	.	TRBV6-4	CASTPLSLKVGRRTEAFF	TGTGCCAGCACCCCCCTAAGCCTTAAAGTAGGGAGGAGGACTGAAGCTTTCTTT
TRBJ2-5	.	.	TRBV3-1	CASSPASDRETQYF	TGTGCCAGCAGCCCCGCGTCCGATCGGGAGACCCAGTACTTC
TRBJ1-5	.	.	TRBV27	CASRALQGGNQPQHF	TGTGCCAGCAGAGCCCTACAGGGCGGCAATCAGCCCCAGCATTTT
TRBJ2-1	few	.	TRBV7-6	CASSSPVSYNEQFF	TGTGCCAGCAGCTCCCCGGTGTCCTACAATGAGCAGTTCTTC
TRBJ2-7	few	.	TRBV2	CASSESPYEQYF	TGTGCCAGCAGCGAATCCCCATACGAGCAGTACTTC
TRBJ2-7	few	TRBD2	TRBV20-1	CSARDRVAGTYEQYF	TGCAGTGCTAGAGATAGAGTAGCGGGAACCTACGAGCAGTACTTC
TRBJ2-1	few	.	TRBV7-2	CASSLRGIQFF	TGTGCCAGCAGCTTACGCGGGATCCAGTTCTTC